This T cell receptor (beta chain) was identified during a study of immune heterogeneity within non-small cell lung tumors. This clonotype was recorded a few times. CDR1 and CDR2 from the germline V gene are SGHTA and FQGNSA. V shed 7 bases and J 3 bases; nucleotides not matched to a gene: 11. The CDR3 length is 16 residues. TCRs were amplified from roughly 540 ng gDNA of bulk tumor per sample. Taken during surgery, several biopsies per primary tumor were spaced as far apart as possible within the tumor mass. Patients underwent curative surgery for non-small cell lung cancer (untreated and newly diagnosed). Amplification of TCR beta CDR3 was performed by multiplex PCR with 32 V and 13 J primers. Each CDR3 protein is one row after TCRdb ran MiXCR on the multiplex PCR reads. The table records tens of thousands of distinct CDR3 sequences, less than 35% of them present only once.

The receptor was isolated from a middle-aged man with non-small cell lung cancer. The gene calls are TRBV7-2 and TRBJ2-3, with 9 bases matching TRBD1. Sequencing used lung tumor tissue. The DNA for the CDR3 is TGTGCCAGCACCCTTCCTGGGACAGGGAATACAGATACGCAGTATTTT. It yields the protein CASTLPGTGNTDTQYF.